This T cell receptor beta chain stems from a study of cytomegalovirus exposure and HLA in healthy donors. In the study overall: Earlier sequencing of about 200 million T cells yielded 100 million to 120 million unique TCR beta sequences. Study-level results: Several V segments, TRBV6-2 and TRBV6-3 among them, could not be told apart and were dropped. Prior analysis indicated that the majority of TCR beta V segments exhibited productivity approximately 87% or approximately 30% of the time.

Primers for the PCR totalled 60 Vbeta and 13 Jbeta. Repertoires were generated with immunoSEQ multiplex PCR, while TCRdb's copy carries only in-frame clones and drops some. The sample records some 200,000 clones, 75% to 85% being singletons. This clone appeared a few times. Its specificity is unknown. The ends were cut back, 11 bases at V and 5 bases at J, with 16 bases in the middle. Germline V gene lookup returns CDR1 WNHNN and CDR2 SYGVQD (reference sequence). There are 12 residues in the CDR3. Each donor was nominally healthy when sampled (though unrecorded immune exposures were likely). Sequencing input: PBMCs. This rearrangement joins TRBV10-1 to TRBJ2-7; D is perhaps TRBD2 (7 bases). This clonotype originated in a girl aged 5-17 years in good health and CMV-seronegative. The CDR3 spells CAVQGAGDEQYF. CDR3 in DNA: TGCGCCGTACAGGGCGCGGGGGACGAGCAGTACTTC.